This T cell receptor beta chain appears in the sequencing data of a study of blood T cells in healthy people across ages. This clonotype occurred once. For the second PCR, which ran for roughly 6 to 11 cycles, a sample-barcoded 5' primer and a J-beta primer mix were used. Each CDR3 protein is one row after TCRdb ran MiXCR on the 5' RACE reads. The sample has roughly 560,000 distinct CDR3 sequences; about 25% are singletons. The CDR3 length is 11 residues. CDR1 SQVTM and CDR2 ANQGSEA come from the germline V gene. These same records also appear under a second study, on T cells of mothers and their children. Per that study: None of the identified T cell clones proved to be persistent microchimeric clones.

The TCR comes from a boy between 10 and 17 years old in good health. The sample was blood. The genes are TRBV29-1 and TRBJ2-5; D gene ambiguous. The DNA end lines up better with TRBJ2-1; the J call may be wrong. The CDR3 region has the DNA TGCAGCGACACACTCCACGATGAGCAGTTCTTC. Protein product: CSDTLHDEQFF.